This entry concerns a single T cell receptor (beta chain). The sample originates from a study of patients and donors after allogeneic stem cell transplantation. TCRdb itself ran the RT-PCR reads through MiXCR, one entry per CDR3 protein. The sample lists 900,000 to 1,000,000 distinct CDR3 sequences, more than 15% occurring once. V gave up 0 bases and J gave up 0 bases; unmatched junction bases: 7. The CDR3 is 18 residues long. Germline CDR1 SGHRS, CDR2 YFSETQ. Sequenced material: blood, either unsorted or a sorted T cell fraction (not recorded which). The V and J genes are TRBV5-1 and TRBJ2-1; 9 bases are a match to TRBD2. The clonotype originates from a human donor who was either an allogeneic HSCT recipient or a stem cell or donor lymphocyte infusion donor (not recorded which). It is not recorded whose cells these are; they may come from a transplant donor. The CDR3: CASSLGSAGGLSYNEQFF. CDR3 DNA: TGCGCCAGCAGCTTGGGATCTGCGGGGGGGCTCTCCTACAATGAGCAGTTCTTC.